This is a list of T cell receptor beta chains from one sample in a study of human T cells and chemical hapten exposure. MiXCR, run by TCRdb on the RACE reads, gives a single entry per CDR3 protein. The sample lists 250,000 or so distinct CDR3 sequences; roughly 8% were seen once. This specimen was whole blood, taken in connection with sensitization to the hapten diphenylcyclopropenone (DPC). These receptors were taken from a man aged 18 to 29 with alopecia areata. Some clones in this sample may be carry-over from other donors' samples. CDR3s include the opening cysteine and the closing phenylalanine or tryptophan.

V	J	CDR3
TRBV28	TRBJ1-6	CASTGTGDDLTLHF
TRBV19	TRBJ1-2	CASSEQASAAYGYTF
TRBV20-1	TRBJ1-1	CSAPRTGNTEAFF
TRBV5-1	TRBJ1-4	CASSLHPQGSNEKLFF
TRBV20-1	TRBJ1-5	CSAEYSNQPQHF
TRBV7-6	TRBJ1-5	CASSSHPNQPQHF
TRBV4-3	TRBJ2-2	CASSRLGQGRGDTGELFF
TRBV6-1	TRBJ2-3	CASSEGGTGTDTQYF
TRBV4-1	TRBJ1-2	CASSPLRNYGYTF
TRBV6-5	TRBJ2-5	CASSYQPDNSIETQYF
TRBV6-5	TRBJ1-1	CASVSGRGDTEAFF
TRBV24-1	TRBJ2-2	CATSGGNGELFF
TRBV6-2/TRBV6-3	TRBJ2-5	CASSWGSQETQYF
TRBV4-3	TRBJ1-1	CASSQGTFQHTEAFF
TRBV11-3	TRBJ2-1	CASSPSPIGNEQFF
TRBV27	TRBJ1-1	CASSKGDRGSSYTEAFF
TRBV6-5	TRBJ2-1	CASSTTSIGEQFF
TRBV6-2/TRBV6-3	TRBJ2-1	CASRITLSLINEQFF
TRBV6-2/TRBV6-3	TRBJ2-1	CASSEGALRTTYNEQFF
TRBV6-1	TRBJ1-5	CASGDRTSNQPQHF
TRBV29-1	TRBJ2-1	CSVSPGKEQFF
TRBV21-1	TRBJ2-2	CASSKGTSGAGELFF
TRBV6-1	TRBJ2-5	CASKRVLETQYF
TRBV6-6	TRBJ1-2	CASSYRQGLANYGYTF
TRBV28	TRBJ1-6	CASIQQGDNSPLHF
TRBV6-5	TRBJ2-5	CASSYSGGLGETQYF
TRBV18	TRBJ2-1	CASSQKTGYNEQFF
TRBV9	TRBJ2-3	CASSVDGSSTDTQYF
TRBV4-3	TRBJ2-7	CASSHLPRGYEQYF
TRBV20-1	TRBJ1-2	CSAPTENYGYTF
TRBV12-3/TRBV12-4	TRBJ2-7	CASSFPGQGPHEQYF
TRBV6-5	TRBJ1-3	CASTWGRGNTIYF
TRBV6-5	TRBJ2-6	CASSLQVSGANVLTF
TRBV28	TRBJ2-7	CASSYPGQPYEQYF
TRBV9	TRBJ2-3	CASSVDVTTTDTQYF
TRBV6-4	TRBJ1-1	CANNDRKRAWNTEAFF